These 7 T cell receptor beta chains were all obtained from the same sample, sequenced in a study of blood T cell repertoires in COVID-19 (dated by TCRdb to about 2020). Library construction relied on the immunoSEQ multiplex PCR assay. TCRdb retrieved this table from immuneACCESS and kept in-frame rearrangements only. Not all clones are present; in checked studies, unresolved V genes account for under half, and no reason is known for the remainder. The sample table shows 120,000 to 150,000 clones, and 84% are seen once. About 5% of the sample is in the top ten clones. The sample taken for sequencing was peripheral blood. The receptors shown here come from a human donor in a cohort sampled during active COVID-19.

The chain links TRBV7-2 to TRBJ2-3, with a weak D call TRBD2 (5 bases). V was trimmed by 5 bases and J by 8 bases, leaving 20 bases between them. Germline V gene data show CDR1 as SGHTA and CDR2 as FQGNSA. The CDR3 has 15 amino acids. This CDR3 is CASSPRGGLVGTQYF. The CDR3 DNA follows: TGTGCCAGCAGCCCCCGAGGCGGGTTAGTTGGTACGCAGTATTTT.

Note on this clone: Additional DNA sequences in this sample encode the identical CDR3. This chain joins TRBV5-6 and TRBJ2-3; D gene uncertain. With 0 bases removed from V and 1 base from J, the gap between germline ends came to 6 bases. The CDR3 loop spans 14 amino acids. CDR1 is SGHDT and CDR2 is YYEEEE in the germline V gene. This CDR3 reads CASSLGGGTDTQYF. In DNA form, the CDR3 reads TGTGCCAGCAGCTTGGGCGGCGGCACAGATACGCAGTATTTT.

The J gene is TRBJ1-1, the V gene TRBV29-1; D gene uncertain. This CDR3 spans 11 amino acids. Germline CDR1 and CDR2: SQVTM and ANQGSEA. V gave up 7 bases and J gave up 2 bases, with 8 bases separating them. The CDR3 coding sequence is TGCAGCGCCTTAATTAACACTGAAGCTTTCTTT. Translating it yields CSALINTEAFF.

This chain links TRBV5-6 with TRBJ2-1; 10 bases are a match to TRBD2. The CDR3 is 18 residues long. Germline assignment: CDR1 SGHDT and CDR2 YYEEEE. With 1 base clipped from V and 3 bases from J, the junction kept 10 bases outside the gene matches. The CDR3 sequence is CASSLFLAGGSYYNEQFF. The CDR3 DNA reads TGTGCCAGCAGCTTGTTTTTAGCGGGAGGATCCTACTACAATGAGCAGTTCTTC.

The rearrangement links TRBV30 to TRBJ2-1; tentatively, D is TRBD2 (6 bases). The V and J ends lost 4 bases and 7 bases respectively, with 17 bases between them. Germline CDR1 GTSNPN, CDR2 SVGIG (reference sequence). The CDR3 contains 14 residues. CDR3 amino acids: CAWTAAGIGNEQFF. The CDR3 DNA sequence: TGTGCCTGGACGGCGGCGGGAATAGGTAATGAGCAGTTCTTC.

This chain joins TRBV15 and TRBJ1-3; D remains unclear. V gave up 0 bases and J gave up 4 bases, with 4 bases separating them. Per the germline V gene, CDR1 is LNHNV and CDR2 is YYDKDF (reference sequence). This CDR3 region has 13 residues. CDR3 sequence: CATSRDLGNTIYF. The DNA of the CDR3 is TGTGCCACCAGCAGAGACTTGGGAAACACCATATATTTT.

The table lists this clone with a few counts. The CDR3 region has the DNA TGCGCCAGCAGCCTTAACGCCCAGGGGGCCGGGGAGCTGTTTTTT. Translating gives CASSLNAQGAGELFF. The rearrangement links TRBV5-1 to TRBJ2-2, with 7 bases identical to TRBD1. V shed 4 bases, J shed 6 bases, and the junction held 9 bases outside the gene matches. This CDR3 has 15 amino acids. Per the germline V gene, CDR1 is SGHRS and CDR2 is YFSETQ. Variable domain in full (rest from reference TRBV5-1 and TRBJ2-2): KAGVTQTPRYLIKTRGQQVTLSCSPISGHRSVSWYQQTPGQGLQFLFEYFSETQRNKGNFPGRFSGRQFSNSRSEMNVSTLELGDSALYLCASSLNAQGAGELFFGEGSRLTVL.